Presented here are 17 T cell receptor beta chains from one specimen sequenced in a study of control samples from healthy donors and cancer patients. The repertoire was sequenced with immunoSEQ multiplex PCR; TCRdb's copy has only in-frame clones and lacks some. The profile shows around 42,000 clones, roughly 85% of them singletons. Source material: blood. Receptors originate from a man between 60 and 70 years old in good health.

The rearrangement links TRBV7-8 to TRBJ1-4; D might be TRBD1 (5 bases). V was pared by 2 bases and J by 4 bases, with 20 bases between. CDR1 and CDR2 (germline): SGHVS, FQNEAQ. CDR3 length: 18 amino acids. Here the CDR3 DNA reads TGTGCCAGCAGCTTAAGAAAGGGACCGAAGCTCCTTAATGAAAAACTGTTTTTT. This codes for CASSLRKGPKLLNEKLFF.

In its sample, this clone was seen once. The chain combines TRBV5-1 with TRBJ1-4; D is unresolved. The germline CDR1 and CDR2 sequences are SGHRS and YFSETQ. The CDR3 runs 14 residues. Trimming took off 2 bases at V and 0 bases at J, with 5 bases between the two ends. CDR3 amino acids: CASSFNPTNEKLFF. The CDR3 DNA sequence: TGCGCCAGCAGCTTTAATCCAACTAATGAAAAACTGTTTTTT.

The V and J genes are TRBV29-1 and TRBJ2-1, with 13 bases identical to TRBD2. CDR1 and CDR2 (germline): SQVTM, ANQGSEA. V shed 4 bases, J shed 9 bases, and the junction held 6 bases outside the gene matches. The CDR3 has 14 residues. The CDR3, as DNA: TGCAGCGTTGGAAGGACTAGCGGGAGCTTTGAGCAGTTCTTC. Protein sequence: CSVGRTSGSFEQFF.

This chain links TRBV27 with TRBJ2-7; 12 nucleotides align to TRBD2. CDR3 length: 17 residues. CDR1 and CDR2 from the germline V gene are MNHEY and SMNVEV (reference sequence). The V and J ends lost 5 bases and 4 bases, in that order; junction bases with no gene match: 12. CDR3 nucleotides: TGTGCCAGCAGTCCACCCCCCTCACTAGCGGGGGGTTACGAGCAGTACTTC. Amino acids: CASSPPPSLAGGYEQYF.

The rearrangement links TRBV6-2 or TRBV6-3 to TRBJ2-1, with TRBD2 matching 8 bases. The CDR3 contains 15 residues. J lost 1 base, V lost 5 bases, and 4 bases had no gene match. Germline CDR1 MNHEY, CDR2 SVGEGT. The chain's CDR3 is CASSPRGASYNEQFF. The CDR3 DNA sequence: TGTGCCAGCAGTCCGCGGGGGGCGTCCTACAATGAGCAGTTCTTC.

The V gene is TRBV2, the J gene TRBJ2-7; D uncertain. V lost 7 bases and J 2 bases, leaving 9 bases between the germline ends. The germline V gene encodes CDR1 SNHLY and CDR2 FYNNEI. The CDR3 loop spans 12 amino acids. DNA of the CDR3: TGTGCCAGCAACCCTGCGGCCTACGAGCAGTACTTC. Its protein product is CASNPAAYEQYF.

This clone appeared a single time. This chain uses TRBV27 with TRBJ2-5, with D perhaps TRBD2 (6 bases). The germline V and J ends were trimmed by 7 bases and 6 bases, with 18 bases remaining between them. Per the germline V gene, CDR1 is MNHEY and CDR2 is SMNVEV (reference sequence). The CDR3 totals 14 residues. CDR3: CASKTASEVQTQYF. CDR3 bases: TGTGCCAGCAAAACGGCTAGCGAGGTACAGACCCAGTACTTC.

This clone was recorded a few times. V gene TRBV18 combines with J gene TRBJ2-1; 7 nucleotides align to TRBD1. The CDR3 sequence is 16 residues long. CDR1 is KGHSH and CDR2 is LQKENI in the germline V gene. V lost 4 bases to trimming and J lost 2 bases; unmatched junction nucleotides: 8. CDR3: CASSLRQGPAYNEQFF. As DNA, the CDR3 is TGTGCCAGCTCACTTCGACAGGGACCTGCCTACAATGAGCAGTTCTTC.

The chain uses TRBV24-1 and TRBJ2-7, with 10 positions matching TRBD1. Germline V gene lookup returns CDR1 KGHDR and CDR2 SFDVKD. The CDR3 has 16 amino acids. V was pared by 3 bases and J by 1 base, with 5 bases of the junction left unmatched. The CDR3 nucleotides read TGTGCCACCAGTGATCCTCGGGACAGGGGATCCTACGAGCAGTACTTC. Its translation is CATSDPRDRGSYEQYF.

V and J are TRBV19 and TRBJ2-7; D might be TRBD1 or TRBD2, each matching 6 bases. The CDR3 is made up of 15 amino acids. The germline gives CDR1 LNHDA, CDR2 SQIVND (reference sequence). The V end lost 3 bases, the J end lost 2 bases, and 14 bases lay between the germline ends. CDR3 amino acids: CASSIRPGAPYEQYF. The CDR3 nucleotides are TGTGCCAGTAGTATTCGGCCGGGGGCCCCCTACGAGCAGTACTTC.

This clone occurred once. This chain links TRBV6-5 with TRBJ2-3, with TRBD1 matching 7 bases. The CDR3 spans 15 residues. The V segment lost 6 bases and the J segment 3 bases; nucleotides outside the gene matches: 9. In germline, CDR1 is MNHEY, CDR2 SVGAGI. CDR3 amino acids: CASSPRDRLTDTQYF. Written as DNA, the CDR3 is TGTGCCAGCAGCCCCCGGGACAGATTGACAGATACGCAGTATTTT.

In DNA form, the CDR3 reads TGTGCCAGCTCCAGTGGCGGGTTGCATGGCTACACCTTC. This gives the protein CASSSGGLHGYTF. The chain combines TRBV6-5 with TRBJ1-2; D unresolved. The germline CDR1 and CDR2 sequences are MNHEY and SVGAGI. The V end lost 8 bases, the J end lost 6 bases, and 16 bases lay between the germline ends. The CDR3 consists of 13 residues.

The chain is built from TRBV6-5 and TRBJ2-7; TRBD2 might be the D (6 bases). V shed 8 bases and J shed 2 bases, with 16 bases lying between them. Germline lookup yields CDR1 MNHEY and CDR2 SVGAGI. The CDR3 runs to 14 residues. CDR3 loop: CASFTRDLPYEQYF. For the CDR3, the DNA is TGTGCCAGCTTCACCCGGGACTTACCCTACGAGCAGTACTTC.

The chain employs TRBV4-1 and TRBJ1-3, with D uncertain. V was pared by 3 bases and J by 8 bases, with 11 bases between. Germline CDR1 is MGHRA and CDR2 is YSYEKL. This CDR3 contains 13 residues. CDR3 sequence (DNA): TGCGCCAGCAGCCAGACTCCGGGAGACACCATATATTTT. Translating it yields CASSQTPGDTIYF.

The rearrangement uses TRBV5-1 and TRBJ1-1; D unresolved. The CDR3 contains 13 residues. Germline V gene lookup returns CDR1 SGHRS and CDR2 YFSETQ. Trimming pared 4 bases from V and 8 bases from J, leaving 15 bases between. CDR3 sequence reads: CASSPEAGREAFF. Written as DNA, the CDR3 is TGCGCCAGCAGCCCGGAGGCTGGCAGGGAAGCTTTCTTT.

V gene TRBV7-9 combines with J gene TRBJ2-3, with D tentatively TRBD1 or TRBD2 (5 bases each). Germline V gene data show CDR1 as SEHNR and CDR2 as FQNEAQ (reference sequence). V shed 6 bases and J shed 1 base, with 11 bases lying between them. The CDR3 covers 14 residues. The CDR3 region is CASSRLGGTDTQYF. For the CDR3, the DNA is TGTGCCAGCAGTCGACTGGGGGGCACAGATACGCAGTATTTT.

The chain couples TRBV4-1 to TRBJ2-7; 8 bases map to TRBD1. Germline trimming cut 5 bases from V and 0 bases from J; bases unmatched to any gene: 9. Germline V gene data show CDR1 as MGHRA and CDR2 as YSYEKL. This CDR3 contains 16 residues. CDR3 protein: CASSYQTGALSYEQYF. DNA for the CDR3: TGCGCCAGCAGCTACCAGACAGGGGCCCTCTCCTACGAGCAGTACTTC.